This TCR beta chain came from a study of blood T cell repertoires in COVID-19. Assay: immunoSEQ multiplex PCR; the TCRdb copy retains only in-frame clones and omits some. The sample has nearly 250,000 clones, 65% to 90% seen once. Germline CDR1 and CDR2: SGDLS and YYNGEE. The length of the CDR3 is 15 residues. V lost 0 bases and J lost 4, with 8 bases in between. The origin of this receptor is a woman in her 50s with acute COVID-19. The rearrangement joins TRBV9 to TRBJ2-6; D might be TRBD1 (5 bases). The sample was PBMCs or T cells enriched from blood (not recorded which). As DNA, the CDR3 is TGTGCCAGCAGCGTAGAAGGGGTAGGGGCCAACGTCCTGACTTTC. This sequence encodes CASSVEGVGANVLTF.